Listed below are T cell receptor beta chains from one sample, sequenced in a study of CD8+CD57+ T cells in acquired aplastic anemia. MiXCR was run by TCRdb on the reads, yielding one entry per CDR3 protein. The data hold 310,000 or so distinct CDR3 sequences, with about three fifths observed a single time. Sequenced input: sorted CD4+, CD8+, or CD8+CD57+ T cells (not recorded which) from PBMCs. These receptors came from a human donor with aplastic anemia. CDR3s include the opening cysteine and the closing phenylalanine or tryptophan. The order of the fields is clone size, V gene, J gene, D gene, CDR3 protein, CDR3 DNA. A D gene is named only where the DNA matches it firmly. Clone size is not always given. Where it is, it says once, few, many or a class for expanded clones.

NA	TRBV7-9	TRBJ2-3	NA	CASSWTKRADTQYF	TGTGCCAGCAGCTGGACAAAGAGGGCAGATACGCAGTATTTT
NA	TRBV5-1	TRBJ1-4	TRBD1	CASSYRDRESKLFF	TGCGCCAGCAGCTACCGGGACAGGGAGAGTAAACTGTTTTTT
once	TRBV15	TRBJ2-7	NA	CATSDKNYEQYF	TGCGCCACCAGCGACAAGAACTACGAGCAGTACTTC
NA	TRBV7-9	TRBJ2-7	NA	CASSPPRNEQYF	TGTGCCAGCAGCCCGCCAAGGAACGAGCAGTACTTC
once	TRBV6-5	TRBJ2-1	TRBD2	CASSGGLAGVGEQFF	TGTGCCAGCAGTGGGGGACTAGCGGGAGTAGGTGAGCAGTTCTTC
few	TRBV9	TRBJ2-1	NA	CASSVAQNNEQFF	TGTGCCAGCAGCGTAGCTCAGAACAATGAGCAGTTCTTC
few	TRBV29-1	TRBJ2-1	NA	CSVLDSRVWTRSSYNEQFF	TGCAGCGTTCTCGATTCCAGGGTTTGGACCCGAAGCTCCTACAATGAGCAGTTCTTC
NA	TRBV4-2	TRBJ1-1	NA	CASSQGGGRVAFF	TGTGCCAGCAGCCAAGGGGGGGGGCGGGTAGCTTTCTTT
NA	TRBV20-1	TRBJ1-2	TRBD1	CSAGEGAKYGYTF	TGCAGTGCTGGTGAGGGGGCGAAATATGGCTACACCTTC
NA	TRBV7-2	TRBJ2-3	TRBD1	CASSDRDRGPDTQYF	TGTGCCAGCAGCGACAGGGACAGGGGGCCTGATACGCAGTATTTT
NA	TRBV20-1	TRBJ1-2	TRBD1	CSALDREVVYGYTF	TGCAGTGCCCTGGACAGGGAAGTTGTTTATGGCTACACCTTC
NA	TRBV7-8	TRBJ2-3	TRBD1	CASSFYGQGASDTQYF	TGTGCCAGCAGCTTTTACGGACAGGGGGCATCAGATACGCAGTATTTT
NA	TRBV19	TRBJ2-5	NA	CASSINGEETQYF	TGTGCCAGTAGTATAAATGGGGAAGAGACCCAGTACTTC
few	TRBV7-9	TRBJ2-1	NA	CASSFEGKNEQFF	TGTGCCAGCAGCTTTGAGGGGAAGAATGAGCAGTTCTTC
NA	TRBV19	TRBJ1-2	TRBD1	CASSIVSSQGVGYTF	TGTGCCAGTAGTATAGTAAGCTCACAGGGGGTGGGCTACACCTTC
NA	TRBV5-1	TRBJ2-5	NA	CASSLNGGGGETQYF	TGCGCCAGCAGCTTAAACGGAGGGGGTGGTGAGACCCAGTACTTC
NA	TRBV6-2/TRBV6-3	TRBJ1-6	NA	CASSYVGGLGTLHF	TGTGCCAGCAGTTACGTCGGGGGCCTGGGGACCCTCCACTTT
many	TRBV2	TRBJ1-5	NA	CASRTESNQPQHF	TGTGCCAGCAGGACAGAAAGCAATCAGCCCCAGCATTTT
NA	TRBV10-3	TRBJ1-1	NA	CAISEARQMNTEAFF	TGTGCCATCAGTGAAGCCCGACAGATGAACACTGAAGCTTTCTTT
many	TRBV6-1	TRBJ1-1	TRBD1	CASSGTGGTEAFF	TGTGCCAGCAGTGGAACAGGGGGAACTGAAGCTTTCTTT
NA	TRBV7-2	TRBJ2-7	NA	CASSFDPYEQYF	TGTGCCAGCAGCTTCGACCCATACGAGCAGTACTTC
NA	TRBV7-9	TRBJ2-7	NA	CASTSRPSSYEQYF	TGTGCCAGCACCTCCCGACCTAGCTCCTACGAGCAGTACTTC
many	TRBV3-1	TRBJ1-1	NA	CASSPWYIRGREAFF	TGTGCCAGCAGCCCATGGTATATTAGGGGCAGGGAAGCTTTCTTT
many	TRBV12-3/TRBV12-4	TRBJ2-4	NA	CAGRKQGADIQYF	TGTGCCGGCCGAAAGCAGGGAGCGGACATTCAGTACTTC
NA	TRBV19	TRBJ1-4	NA	CASSMDQGYEKLFF	TGTGCCAGTAGTATGGATCAGGGATATGAAAAACTGTTTTTT
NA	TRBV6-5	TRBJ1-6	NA	CASRDGYASSPLHF	TGTGCCAGCAGGGACGGATACGCGAGTTCACCCCTCCACTTT
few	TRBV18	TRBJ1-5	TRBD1	CASSVGTGIGQPQHF	TGTGCCAGCTCAGTCGGGACAGGGATTGGGCAGCCCCAGCATTTT
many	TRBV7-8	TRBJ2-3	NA	CASSPRQVDTQYF	TGTGCCAGCAGCCCCAGACAGGTTGATACGCAGTATTTT
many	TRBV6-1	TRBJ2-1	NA	CASSETVGGPTEQFF	TGTGCCAGCAGTGAGACTGTGGGGGGTCCAACTGAGCAGTTCTTC
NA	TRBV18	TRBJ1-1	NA	CASSPGQIRTEAFF	TGTGCCAGCTCACCAGGACAGATTCGCACTGAAGCTTTCTTT
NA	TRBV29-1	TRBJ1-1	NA	CSATGKPSNTEAFF	TGCAGCGCCACCGGGAAGCCCTCGAACACTGAAGCTTTCTTT
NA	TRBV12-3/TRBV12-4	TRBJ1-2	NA	CASSLRGSGYTF	TGTGCCAGCAGTTTAAGGGGGTCTGGCTACACCTTC
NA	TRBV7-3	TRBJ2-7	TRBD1	CASSTGTGEEQYF	TGTGCCAGCAGCACCGGGACAGGGGAAGAGCAGTACTTC
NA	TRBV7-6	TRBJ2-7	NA	CASSTTRNPYEQYF	TGTGCCAGCAGCACCACGAGGAACCCCTACGAGCAGTACTTC
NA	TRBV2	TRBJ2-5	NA	CASGRGRQETQYF	TGTGCCAGCGGAAGGGGCAGGCAAGAGACCCAGTACTTC
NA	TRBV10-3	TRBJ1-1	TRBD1	CAISDSGTGMPEAFF	TGTGCCATCAGTGATTCCGGGACAGGGATGCCTGAAGCTTTCTTT
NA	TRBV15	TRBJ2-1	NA	CATSRDRGVNEQFF	TGTGCCACCAGCAGAGATAGGGGGGTCAATGAGCAGTTCTTC
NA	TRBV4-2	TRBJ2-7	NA	CASSQVVGQAYEQYF	TGTGCCAGCAGCCAAGTAGTAGGGCAGGCTTACGAGCAGTACTTC
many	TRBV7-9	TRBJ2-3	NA	CASILLQGYADTQYF	TGTGCCAGCATCCTTTTACAGGGATACGCAGATACGCAGTATTTT
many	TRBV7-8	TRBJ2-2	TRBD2	CASSLIRLAGDQAGELFF	TGTGCCAGCAGCTTGATCCGACTAGCGGGGGATCAAGCCGGGGAGCTGTTTTTT
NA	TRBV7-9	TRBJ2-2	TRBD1	CASSDGQGTSGELFF	TGTGCCAGCAGCGATGGACAGGGGACCTCCGGGGAGCTGTTTTTT
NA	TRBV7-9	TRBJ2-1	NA	CASSRKDTTLNEQFF	TGTGCCAGCAGCCGGAAGGACACCACCCTGAATGAGCAGTTCTTC
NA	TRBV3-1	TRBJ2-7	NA	CASSQVGPKAYEQYF	TGTGCCAGCAGCCAAGTGGGCCCTAAGGCCTACGAGCAGTACTTC
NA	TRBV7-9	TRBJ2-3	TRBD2	CASSVGGTGGLTNTDTQYF	TGTGCCAGCAGCGTCGGCGGGACGGGGGGTCTGACAAACACAGATACGCAGTATTTT
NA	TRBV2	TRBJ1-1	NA	CASRILLNTEAFF	TGTGCCAGCAGGATACTTCTGAACACTGAAGCTTTCTTT
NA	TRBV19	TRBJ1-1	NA	CASSSNSPGNTEAFF	TGTGCCAGTAGTTCGAACTCCCCAGGGAACACTGAAGCTTTCTTT
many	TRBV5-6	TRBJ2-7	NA	CASSLSIHEQYF	TGTGCCAGCAGCTTGAGTATTCACGAGCAGTACTTC
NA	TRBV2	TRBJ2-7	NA	CASSHDRLREQYF	TGTGCCAGCAGTCACGACAGGCTACGGGAGCAGTACTTC
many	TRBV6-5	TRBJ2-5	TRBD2	CASSYSAAGGGQETQYF	TGTGCCAGCAGTTACTCGGCGGCGGGGGGTGGCCAAGAGACCCAGTACTTC
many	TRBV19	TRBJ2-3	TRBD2	CASSPSGLAGGTYTQYF	TGTGCCAGTAGTCCCTCGGGACTAGCGGGAGGGACATATACGCAGTATTTT